This T cell receptor (beta chain) was identified during a study of vaccination effects on CD4 cells after COVID-19. Clones were sequenced by immunoSEQ multiplex PCR, and TCRdb holds only the in-frame ones, with some missing. Found here are approximately 19,000 clones, roughly 74% of them singletons; the top ten hold around two fifths. This clone showed up just a few times. Antigen: not known. Study-wide results and limits: Both infection-induced and vaccine-induced clones contracted markedly at late post-vaccination timepoints.

CD4+ T cells specific for antigen were expanded with viral peptide pools by the ViraFEST assay before sequencing. Culturing for more than 9 days preceded CD4+ T cell isolation. Sometime from March through December 2020, the person acquired a SARS-CoV-2 infection that PCR confirmed. Researchers reported culturing 2 million or so PBMC in each well, adding 8 to 10 IU/ml IL-2 and about 9.5 ug/ml peptides. A half-volume exchange with IL-2 medium occurred on days 3 and 7. Trimming removed 7 bases from V and 6 bases from J, with 14 bases in between. Germline-derived CDR1 and CDR2 are SEHNR and FQNEAQ (reference sequence). The CDR3 covers 13 residues.

The chain links TRBV7-9 to TRBJ2-3; possibly TRBD2 for D (5 bases). This sample comprised CD4+ T cells from PBMCs cultured with a peptide pool, obtained before COVID-19 vaccination. The receptor's source is a human donor who had a prior SARS-CoV-2 infection. CDR3 in amino acids: CASNFGGWDTQYF. CDR3 DNA sequence: TGTGCCAGCAACTTCGGAGGTTGGGATACGCAGTATTTT.